The 18 T cell receptor beta chains below come from one sample, sequenced in a study of Ad26.COV2.S vaccination and SARS-CoV-2 variants. Treatment of the sample: roughly 18 received Ad26.COV2.S at low or high dose, single or two shots; roughly 5 received placebo; per-sample allocation not given. The investigators took samples on day 63 after the first vaccine or placebo injection. TCRdb keeps only in-frame clones here, not all; method: immunoSEQ multiplex PCR. The table lists about 350,000 clones, roughly 91% of them singletons, with about 4.6% in the top ten. Material: peripheral blood, obtained in a trial of Ad26.COV2.S vaccine versus placebo. The source of these receptors is a person aged 18 to 59 who received the Ad26.COV2.S COVID-19 vaccine or a placebo.

The rearrangement uses TRBV7-9 and TRBJ1-4; perhaps TRBD1 as D (6 bases). This CDR3 has 14 residues. The V end lost 5 bases, the J end lost 4 bases, and 11 bases lay between the germline ends. Germline V CDR1 and CDR2: SEHNR, FQNEAQ (reference sequence). The chain's CDR3 is CASSQRQDNEKLFF. In DNA form, the CDR3 reads TGTGCCAGCAGCCAAAGACAGGATAATGAAAAACTGTTTTTT.

The V gene is TRBV13, the J gene TRBJ2-7, with D perhaps matching TRBD1 (5 bases). Trimming left V 4 bases short and J 6 bases short, with 10 bases between. The CDR3 is made up of 12 amino acids. Germline lookup yields CDR1 PRHDT and CDR2 FYEKMQ (reference sequence). The CDR3, as DNA: TGTGCCAGCAGCTCACGACAGTTCGAGCAGTACTTC. It encodes CASSSRQFEQYF.

The chain recombines TRBV5-1 with TRBJ2-1, with 10 bases lining up with TRBD2. The CDR3 extends over 16 amino acids. J gave up 4 bases and V 0 bases, and 4 bases lay outside the gene matches. Germline-derived CDR1 and CDR2 are SGHRS and YFSETQ. CDR3 residues: CASSLVSSGGYNEQFF. CDR3 sequence (DNA): TGCGCCAGCAGCTTGGTTTCTAGCGGGGGATACAATGAGCAGTTCTTC.

The V gene is TRBV18, the J gene TRBJ2-7; perhaps TRBD1 as D (7 bases). The CDR3 loop spans 17 amino acids. Germline V gives CDR1 KGHSH, CDR2 LQKENI. The V and J ends lost 0 bases and 1 base respectively, with 16 bases between them. In DNA, the CDR3 is TGTGCCAGCTCACCACCGACGGGCGGGACAGCTTCCTACGAGCAGTACTTC. Protein: CASSPPTGGTASYEQYF.

The CDR3 protein is CASSVASLGPYNEQFF. The CDR3 DNA follows: TGTGCCAGCAGCGTAGCTAGCCTAGGACCCTACAATGAGCAGTTCTTC. V is TRBV9 and J is TRBJ2-1; perhaps TRBD2 as D (5 bases). The CDR3 is made up of 16 amino acids. V lost 0 bases and J 2 bases, leaving 12 bases between the germline ends. The germline gives CDR1 SGDLS, CDR2 YYNGEE.

The chain uses TRBV19 and TRBJ1-1, with D possibly TRBD1 on 5 matching bases. CDR3 length: 15 residues. V was trimmed by 0 bases and J by 7 bases, leaving 15 bases between them. CDR1 is LNHDA, CDR2 SQIVND, per germline (reference sequence). In DNA form, the CDR3 reads TGTGCCAGTAGTATAGATTTCTTGCGGGGGGGTGAAGCTTTCTTT. Translating gives CASSIDFLRGGEAFF.

This sequence joins TRBV7-9 and TRBJ1-4, with D hard to call. The germline V gene encodes CDR1 SEHNR and CDR2 FQNEAQ (reference sequence). The CDR3 consists of 15 residues. V was clipped by 0 bases and J by 4 bases, with 9 bases between them. This chain's CDR3 is CASSLAAQFNEKLFF. CDR3 DNA sequence: TGTGCCAGCAGCTTAGCGGCCCAGTTTAATGAAAAACTGTTTTTT.

CDR3 protein: CASSQVLGFRETQYF. The DNA for the CDR3 is TGCGCCAGCAGCCAAGTTCTAGGCTTTAGAGAGACCCAGTACTTC. The V gene is TRBV4-3, the J gene TRBJ2-5; D is ambiguous. The germline V and J ends were trimmed by 1 base and 4 bases, with 13 bases remaining between them. Germline V gives CDR1 LGHNA, CDR2 YSLEER. The CDR3 loop spans 15 amino acids.

The gene calls are TRBV5-6 and TRBJ1-5; no firm D call. The CDR3 has 12 residues. In germline, CDR1 is SGHDT, CDR2 YYEEEE. V lost 4 bases, J lost 6 bases, and 8 bases lay in between. The chain's CDR3 is CASSRGGQPQHF. Written as DNA, the CDR3 is TGTGCCAGCAGCCGAGGCGGTCAGCCCCAGCATTTT.

V usage is TRBV3-1 (or the pseudogene TRBV3-2) and J usage is TRBJ2-1, with D possibly being TRBD2 (7 bases). The CDR3 loop spans 18 amino acids. Germline CDR1 and CDR2: LGHDT and YNNKEL (reference sequence). The V end lost 7 bases, the J end lost 3 bases, and 25 bases lay between the germline ends. CDR3 amino acids: CASKPGFSRGASYNEQFF. The CDR3 nucleotides are TGTGCCAGCAAACCCGGGTTTTCTCGGGGGGCGAGCTACAATGAGCAGTTCTTC.

The chain combines TRBV6-1 with TRBJ1-5; tentatively, D is TRBD1 (6 bases). CDR3 length: 18 residues. Germline CDR1 is MNHNS and CDR2 is SASEGT. The germline V and J ends were trimmed by 1 base and 4 bases, with 20 bases remaining between them. Here the CDR3 DNA reads TGTGCCAGCAGTGAAGTAACGGACGGGGGGCGCCTGAATCAGCCCCAGCATTTT. Translation gives CASSEVTDGGRLNQPQHF.

The rearrangement joins TRBV6-1 to TRBJ2-5; TRBD2 matches 11 bases. Germline-derived CDR1 and CDR2 are MNHNS and SASEGT. The CDR3 consists of 15 residues. The V segment lost 2 bases and the J segment 4 bases; nucleotides outside the gene matches: 3. CDR3 sequence: CASSESGLAGETQYF. CDR3 DNA: TGTGCCAGCAGTGAATCCGGACTAGCGGGAGAGACCCAGTACTTC.

The chain recombines TRBV9 with TRBJ2-5, with 8 nucleotides matching TRBD2. V was pared by 3 bases and J by 5 bases, with 6 bases of the junction left unmatched. The length of the CDR3 is 14 residues. Germline CDR1 SGDLS, CDR2 YYNGEE. CDR3: CASSGRGGLETQYF. CDR3 DNA: TGTGCCAGCAGCGGACGGGGGGGCTTGGAGACCCAGTACTTC.

The chain uses TRBV4-2 and TRBJ1-1, with D tentatively TRBD1 (6 bases). This CDR3 is 15 amino acids long. V was pared by 3 bases and J by 5 bases, with 16 bases between. Germline V gene data show CDR1 as LGHNA and CDR2 as YNFKEQ. The CDR3 protein is CASSQLTGWETEAFF. The CDR3 nucleotides read TGTGCCAGCAGCCAGCTCACAGGGTGGGAAACTGAAGCTTTCTTT.

This chain uses TRBV29-1 with TRBJ2-1; TRBD1 agrees at 10 bases. The V and J ends lost 4 bases and 0 bases, in that order; junction bases with no gene match: 3. The CDR3 contains 15 residues. CDR1 is SQVTM and CDR2 is ANQGSEA in the germline V gene. The CDR3 loop reads CSVGQGASSYNEQFF. The CDR3 coding sequence is TGCAGCGTTGGACAGGGGGCAAGCTCCTACAATGAGCAGTTCTTC.

This chain links TRBV6-2 or TRBV6-3 with TRBJ2-3; D remains ambiguous. Germline values: CDR1 MNHEY, CDR2 SVGEGT. V dropped 2 bases and J dropped 0 bases, with 12 bases sitting between them. This CDR3 has 16 residues. Written as DNA, the CDR3 is TGTGCCAGCAGTTACGGTCCGGGTACTAGCACAGATACGCAGTATTTT. Protein product: CASSYGPGTSTDTQYF.

The CDR3 nucleotides read TGCGCCAGCAGCTTATCGCTGGGGGGACGGCAGTTCTTC. Protein sequence: CASSLSLGGRQFF. The J gene is TRBJ2-1, the V gene TRBV5-1; tentative D call: TRBD2 (6 bases). The germline V and J ends were trimmed by 2 bases and 12 bases, with 15 bases remaining between them. Germline CDR1 and CDR2: SGHRS and YFSETQ. The CDR3 has 13 amino acids.

The V gene is TRBV18, the J gene TRBJ1-6, with D possibly matching TRBD1 (6 bases). CDR1 is KGHSH, CDR2 LQKENI, per germline. This CDR3 region has 16 residues. V lost 5 bases and J lost 6, with 17 bases in between. The CDR3 spells CASSTHPWGANSPLHF. The CDR3 region has the DNA TGTGCCAGCTCAACCCATCCGTGGGGGGCTAATTCACCCCTCCACTTT. Full variable domain (missing parts from reference TRBV18 and TRBJ1-6): NAGVMQNPRHLVRRRGQEARLRCSPMKGHSHVYWYRQLPEEGLKFMVYLQKENIIDESGMPKERFSAEFPKEGPSILRIQQVVRGDSAAYFCASSTHPWGANSPLHFGNGTRLTVT.